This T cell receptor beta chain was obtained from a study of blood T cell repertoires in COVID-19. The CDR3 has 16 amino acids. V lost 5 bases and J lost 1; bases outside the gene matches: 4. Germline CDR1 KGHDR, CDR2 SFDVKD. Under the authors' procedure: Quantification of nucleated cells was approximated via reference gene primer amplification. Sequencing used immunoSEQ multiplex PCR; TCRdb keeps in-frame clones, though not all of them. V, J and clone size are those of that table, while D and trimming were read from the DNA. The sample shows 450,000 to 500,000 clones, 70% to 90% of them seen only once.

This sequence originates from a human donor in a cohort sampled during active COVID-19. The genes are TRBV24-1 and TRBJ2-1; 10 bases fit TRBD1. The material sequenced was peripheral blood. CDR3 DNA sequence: TGTGCCACCAGTGGGGCGGGACAGGGGTCCTACAATGAGCAGTTCTTC. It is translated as CATSGAGQGSYNEQFF.